This TCR beta chain was sequenced in a study of beta chain features in type 1 diabetes (dated by TCRdb to between 2017 and 2018). The study in broad terms: No differences in mean age, gender distribution, total cell number or subset yield were found between patients and healthy donors. In the study, recently diagnosed type 1 diabetes patients and matched healthy donors were compared on the TCRB repertoires of their sorted circulating CD4+ T cell subsets. A total of about 100,000,000 sorted cells were examined across all samples, and RNA yield correlated strongly with the number of cells per subset. Regulatory and stem cell-like memory subsets were isolated from only 8 patients and about eight healthy donors, whereas naive and central memory subsets came from all 30 or so donors.

A single peripheral blood draw of around 0.11 L on average was collected from each donor into heparinised tubes. Naive, central memory, regulatory and stem cell-like memory CD4+ T cells were sorted on a BD FACSAria II using a panel including CD45RO, CCR7, CD25, CD127, CD95 and CD27. All sorted populations exceeded 98% purity. PBMCs were isolated right away by Lymphoprep density gradient centrifugation and were stained directly, without culture. So that batch effects would be minimized, each experiment stained and sorted samples in pairs, pairing one healthy donor with one patient. Paper-wide results and their limitations: A moderate but significant shortening of TCRB CDR3 length was observed in type 1 diabetes patients in all four CD4+ subsets. Naive, central memory and regulatory TCRB repertoires appeared to be more alike among patients than among healthy donors. Fewer insertions and more nucleotide deletions at VDJ recombination sites were observed in patients with type 1 diabetes, implying thymic rearrangement abnormalities. Because cDNA rather than genomic DNA was sequenced, highly expressing activated cells could have been over-represented, although no difference in activation and CD3 levels was found between groups. Only small numbers of individuals were included in the HLA sub-analyses, which left unresolved whether HLA type had any influence on TCRB rearrangement. PCR may preferentially amplify shorter templates, but because patient and control samples were amplified and corrected together, any resulting skew would affect both groups equally.

The entire amount of isolated RNA was reverse transcribed using the High Capacity cDNA Reverse Transcription Kit, so the sequenced TCRB transcripts were expressed ones. Naive, central memory and regulatory T cell samples underwent deep immunoSEQ sequencing, averaging about 3.57 million total reads per sample. After sorted cells were lysed in RLT buffer, RNA was extracted with DNase-treated RNeasy Micro or Mini kits, with the choice depending on cell number. To prevent cross-contamination, every cell subset was processed on its own, while patient and healthy donor samples were processed together. The immunoSEQ multiplex PCR was used to amplify TCRB sequences from cDNA, yielding 87-bp fragments that span the CDR3 region. Sequencing of the amplicons was done on the Illumina HiSeq platform. The paper's processing steps were these. PCR bias was computationally corrected using synthetic template baselines, reads within Hamming distance 2 were collapsed, and singletons that could not be merged were discarded. Reads were aligned to IMGT to assign V, D and J genes, CDR3 length, and insertions or deletions at six rearrangement sites. Within each subset, clonotype counts were normalized to sorted cell number, and only after that were true diversity and Gini coefficients computed with the tcR R package. The overlap coefficient, calculated on TCRB nucleotide sequences, was used to quantify repertoire sharing. Out-of-frame TCRB sequences from naive cells were analyzed as a proxy for the pre-selection repertoire. TCRdb obtained this table from immuneACCESS and retained in-frame rearrangements with V and J assigned. These tables miss some clones; where compared with another copy, unresolved V genes account for less than half of the shortfall, and the remainder is unexplained. The V and J calls and clone size are taken from that table; D and trimming were inferred from the DNA. The sample includes 850,000 to 900,000 clones, with 17% observed a single time. The top ten hold 0.02% to 0.025% of the sample.

Only a few counts were recorded for this clone. Its antigen is currently not known. No much larger clone exists at a distance of one base, and base qualities are not known. This clonotype originated in a woman aged 18 to 35 in good health. The sequencing input was naive CD4+ T cells from blood. The sample's cell subset or site label, in plain terms: true naive CD4+ T cells.

Read as DNA, the sequence is TGCGCCAGCAGCCAAGAGGGGAACAGGGGAACTGAAGCTTTCTTT. Its translation reads: CASSQEGNRGTEAFF. This chain joins TRBV4-3 to TRBJ1-1, with 7 middle bases fitting TRBD1. Germline trimming: 0 bases from V, 5 bases from J; junction bases outside gene matches: 6. According to the germline V gene, CDR1 reads LGHNA and CDR2 reads YSLEER. The CDR3 sequence holds 15 residues, the cysteine and phenylalanine included. CDR3 DNA is the only sequence kept; it has 45 bases, read in frame from the first base.